The clone carrying this TCR beta chain was seen more than once but under ten times. Its cognate antigen is unknown. The assay was carried out at the deep level. Repertoires were generated with immunoSEQ multiplex PCR, while TCRdb's copy carries only in-frame clones and drops some. The sample yields about 710,000 clones, 72% seen once. Per germline, CDR1 SGHRS and CDR2 YFSETQ. V gave up 4 bases and J gave up 4 bases; unmatched junction bases: 8. This CDR3 comprises 15 residues. The data derive from a study of shared clonotypes between healthy human individuals. In the study overall: Contributing individuals were two females and a few males aged 18 to 49. Study results and caveats: Clonotypes that were shared across a handful of donors made up roughly 5% of naive CD4 clonotypes. Against clonotypes common to all four donors, non-shared ones had lower generation probabilities.

Sequenced input: memory CD4+ T cells sorted from blood. Subset defined: CD45RA-negative fraction. This clonotype originated in a woman aged 30 to 39 in good health. The rearrangement joins TRBV5-1 to TRBJ1-2, with 9 bases lining up with TRBD1. CDR3 residues: CASSGAGTGTYGYTF. The CDR3 bases are TGCGCCAGCAGCGGGGCCGGGACAGGGACCTATGGCTACACCTTC. Combining the CDR3 with reference TRBV5-1 and TRBJ1-2 gives the whole variable domain KAGVTQTPRYLIKTRGQQVTLSCSPISGHRSVSWYQQTPGQGLQFLFEYFSETQRNKGNFPGRFSGRQFSNSRSEMNVSTLELGDSALYLCASSGAGTGTYGYTFGSGTRLTVV.